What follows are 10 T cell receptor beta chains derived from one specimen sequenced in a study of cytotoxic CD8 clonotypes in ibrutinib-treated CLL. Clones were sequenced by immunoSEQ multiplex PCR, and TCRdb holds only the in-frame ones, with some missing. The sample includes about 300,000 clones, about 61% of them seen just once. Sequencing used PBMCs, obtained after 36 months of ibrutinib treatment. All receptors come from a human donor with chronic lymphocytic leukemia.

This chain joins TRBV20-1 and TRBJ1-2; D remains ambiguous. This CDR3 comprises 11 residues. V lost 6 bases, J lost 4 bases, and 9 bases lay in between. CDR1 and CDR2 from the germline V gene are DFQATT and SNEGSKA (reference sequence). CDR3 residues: CSAQDFYGYTF. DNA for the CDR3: TGCAGTGCACAAGATTTCTATGGCTACACCTTC.

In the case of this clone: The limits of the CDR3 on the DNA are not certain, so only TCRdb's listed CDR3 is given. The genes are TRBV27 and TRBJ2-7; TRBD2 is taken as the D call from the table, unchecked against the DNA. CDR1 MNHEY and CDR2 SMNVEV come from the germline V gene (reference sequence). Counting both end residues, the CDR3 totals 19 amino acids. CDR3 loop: CASSLPLGAPTSSTSEQYF.

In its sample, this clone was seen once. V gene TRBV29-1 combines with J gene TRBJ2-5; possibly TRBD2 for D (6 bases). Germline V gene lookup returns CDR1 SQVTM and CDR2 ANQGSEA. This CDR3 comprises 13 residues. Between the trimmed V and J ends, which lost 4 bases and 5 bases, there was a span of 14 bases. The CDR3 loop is CSVVRGGTETQYF. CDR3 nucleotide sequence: TGCAGCGTTGTTAGGGGCGGGACTGAGACCCAGTACTTC.

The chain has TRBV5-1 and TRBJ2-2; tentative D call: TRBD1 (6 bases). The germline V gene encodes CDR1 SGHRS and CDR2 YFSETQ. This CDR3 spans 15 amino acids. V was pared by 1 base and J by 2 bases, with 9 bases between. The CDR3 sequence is CASSLTGHNTGELFF. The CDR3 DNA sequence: TGCGCCAGCAGCTTGACAGGGCATAACACCGGGGAGCTGTTTTTT.

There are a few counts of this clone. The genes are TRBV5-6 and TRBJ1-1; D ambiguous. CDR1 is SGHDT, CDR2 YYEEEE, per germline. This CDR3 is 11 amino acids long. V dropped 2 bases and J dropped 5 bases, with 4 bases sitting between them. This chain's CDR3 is CASSFLTEAFF. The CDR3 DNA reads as TGTGCCAGCAGCTTCTTGACTGAAGCTTTCTTT.

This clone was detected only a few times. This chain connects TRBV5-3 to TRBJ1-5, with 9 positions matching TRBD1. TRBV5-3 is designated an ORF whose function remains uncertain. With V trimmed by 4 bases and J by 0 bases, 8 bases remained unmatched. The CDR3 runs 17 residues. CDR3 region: CARSPQKQGASNQPQHF. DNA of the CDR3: TGTGCCAGAAGCCCGCAAAAACAGGGGGCTAGCAATCAGCCCCAGCATTTT.

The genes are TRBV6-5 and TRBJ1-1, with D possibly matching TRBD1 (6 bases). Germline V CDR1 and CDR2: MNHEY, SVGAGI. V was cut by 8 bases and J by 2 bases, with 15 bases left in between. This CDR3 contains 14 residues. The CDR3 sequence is CASVPQGSNTEAFF. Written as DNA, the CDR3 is TGTGCCAGCGTCCCCCAGGGGTCAAACACTGAAGCTTTCTTT.

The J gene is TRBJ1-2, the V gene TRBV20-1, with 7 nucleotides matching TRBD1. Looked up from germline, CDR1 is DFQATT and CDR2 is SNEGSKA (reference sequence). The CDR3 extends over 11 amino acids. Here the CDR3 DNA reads TGCACCTGTACAGGGGACTATGGCTACACCTTC. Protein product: CTCTGDYGYTF.

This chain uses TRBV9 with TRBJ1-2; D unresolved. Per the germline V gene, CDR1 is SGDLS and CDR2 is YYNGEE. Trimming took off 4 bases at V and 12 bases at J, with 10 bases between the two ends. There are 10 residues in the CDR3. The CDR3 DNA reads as TGTGCCAGCAGCACCGTTAGGGACACCTTC. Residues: CASSTVRDTF.

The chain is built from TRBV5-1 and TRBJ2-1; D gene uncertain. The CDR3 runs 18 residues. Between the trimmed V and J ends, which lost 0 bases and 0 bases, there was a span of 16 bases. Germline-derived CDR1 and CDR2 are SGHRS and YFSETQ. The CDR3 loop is CASSLATFPTPSYNEQFF. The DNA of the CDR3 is TGCGCCAGCAGCTTGGCGACCTTCCCGACCCCCTCCTACAATGAGCAGTTCTTC.